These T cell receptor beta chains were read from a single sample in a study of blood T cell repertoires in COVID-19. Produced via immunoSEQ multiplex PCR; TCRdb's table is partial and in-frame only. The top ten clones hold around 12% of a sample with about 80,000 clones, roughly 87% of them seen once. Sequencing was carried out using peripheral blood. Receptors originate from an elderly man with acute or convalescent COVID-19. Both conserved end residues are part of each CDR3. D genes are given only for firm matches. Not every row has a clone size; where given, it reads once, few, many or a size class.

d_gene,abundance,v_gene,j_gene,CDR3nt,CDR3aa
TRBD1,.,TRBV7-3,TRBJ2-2,TGTGCCAGCAGCGTTTACAGGGGGCGAACCGGGGAGCTGTTTTTT,CASSVYRGRTGELFF
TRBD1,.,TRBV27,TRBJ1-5,TGTGCCAGCAGTTCGGGACAGACTAGCAATCAGCCCCAGCATTTT,CASSSGQTSNQPQHF
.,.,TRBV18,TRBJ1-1,TGTGCCAGCTCAGGGGCAGGCAACATGAACACTGAAGCTTTCTTT,CASSGAGNMNTEAFF
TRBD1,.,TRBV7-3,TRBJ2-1,TGTGCCAGCAGCTTAACCGGGACAGGGGCCTACAATGAGCAGTTCTTC,CASSLTGTGAYNEQFF
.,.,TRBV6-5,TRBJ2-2,TGTGCCAGCAGTTCTTTGACAGCCGCGAACACCGGGGAGCTGTTTTTT,CASSSLTAANTGELFF
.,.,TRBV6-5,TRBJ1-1,TGTGCCAGTGCGTTCGGGTTCCAATACACTGAAGCTTTCTTT,CASAFGFQYTEAFF
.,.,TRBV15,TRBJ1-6,TGTGCCACCAGCAGAGTAACCTATAATTCACCCCTCCACTTT,CATSRVTYNSPLHF
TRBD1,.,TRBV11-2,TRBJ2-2,TGTGCCAGCAGCCTCCAAGGACAGGCGGCCGGGGAGCTGTTTTTT,CASSLQGQAAGELFF
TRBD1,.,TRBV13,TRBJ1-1,TGTGCCAGCAGCGAACCGGGACAGGGGACTGAAGCTTTCTTT,CASSEPGQGTEAFF
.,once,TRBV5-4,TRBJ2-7,TGTGCCAGCAGCTCGGATCGAGCGGCCGAGCAGTACTTC,CASSSDRAAEQYF
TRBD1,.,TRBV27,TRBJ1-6,TGTGCCAGCCGGGAAGGACAGGATAATTCACCCCTCCACTTT,CASREGQDNSPLHF
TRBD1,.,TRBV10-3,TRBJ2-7,TGTGCCATCAGTGTAGTTTGGGGGGACAGGGGCTACGAGCAGTACTTC,CAISVVWGDRGYEQYF
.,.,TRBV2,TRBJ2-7,TGTGCCAGCAGTGAGGACACCTCCACCTACGAGCAGTACTTC,CASSEDTSTYEQYF
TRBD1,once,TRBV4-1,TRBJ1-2,TGCGCCAGCAGCCAAAAAGACAGGGAGCTTTACACCTTC,CASSQKDRELYTF
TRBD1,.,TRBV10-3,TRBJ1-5,TGTGCCATCAGTGAATGGACAGGGGTTAATCAGCCCCAGCATTTT,CAISEWTGVNQPQHF
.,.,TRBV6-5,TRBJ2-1,TGTGCCAGCAGAGCCGCGGGCATAGCCTACAATGAGCAGTTCTTC,CASRAAGIAYNEQFF
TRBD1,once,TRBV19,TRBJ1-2,TGTGCCAGTAGTACCCGACAGGGAGGAAACTATGGCTACACCTTC,CASSTRQGGNYGYTF
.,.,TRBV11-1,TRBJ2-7,TGTGCCAGCAGCGATCGACAGGCCGCCTACGAGCAGTACTTC,CASSDRQAAYEQYF
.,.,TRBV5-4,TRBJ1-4,TGTGCCAGCAGCTTACCGGGAGCTAGTAATGAAAAACTGTTTTTT,CASSLPGASNEKLFF
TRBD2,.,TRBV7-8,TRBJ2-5,TGTGCCAGCAGCTTAACTTTCGGGACTAAAGAGACCCAGTACTTC,CASSLTFGTKETQYF
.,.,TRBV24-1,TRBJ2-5,TGTGCCACCAGTGATACTCAAGAGACCCAGTACTTC,CATSDTQETQYF
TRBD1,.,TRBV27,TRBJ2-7,TGTGCCAGCAGTTCTCCCCGACAGGGCCTGTACGAGCAGTACTTC,CASSSPRQGLYEQYF
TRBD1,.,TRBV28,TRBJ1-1,TGTGCCAGCATGACAGGGGGTGAGAACACTGAAGCTTTCTTT,CASMTGGENTEAFF
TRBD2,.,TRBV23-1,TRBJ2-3,TGCGCCAGCAGTCAACCCGATTGTTTAGCGGGTCTCACAGATACGCAGTATTTT,CASSQPDCLAGLTDTQYF
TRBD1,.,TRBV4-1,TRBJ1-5,TGCGCCAGCAGCCTAGCCGGGACAGGCCTCAATCAGCCCCAGCATTTT,CASSLAGTGLNQPQHF
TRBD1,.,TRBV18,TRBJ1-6,TGTGCCAGCTCACCGGGACAGGGGGATTCACCCCTCCACTTT,CASSPGQGDSPLHF
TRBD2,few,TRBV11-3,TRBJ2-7,TGTGCCAGCAGAAGCAGGGAGGGCGAGCAGTACTTC,CASRSREGEQYF